The rows below give T cell receptor beta chains drawn from one sample of a study of T-cell memory formation after mild COVID-19. Via MiXCR, TCRdb re-called the 5' RACE reads, giving one row per CDR3 protein. The data hold roughly 410,000 distinct CDR3 sequences, with 20% to 30% observed a single time. The specimen was PBMCs or a T cell subset sorted from them (not recorded which). The receptors come from an adult woman who had mild COVID-19 (a few samples of this study predate the infection). Cell type and time point are not known. Both conserved end residues are part of each CDR3. Each record gives: V gene, D gene, clone size, J gene, CDR3 protein, CDR3 DNA. A D gene is named only where the DNA matches it firmly. Clone size is shown for a subset of rows, as once, few, many or a class of expanded clone.

>TRBV7-2|TRBD2|few|TRBJ2-3
CASSPRSGSPDTQYF
TGTGCCAGCAGCCCTCGGAGCGGGAGTCCAGATACGCAGTATTTT
>TRBV29-1|.|.|TRBJ2-7
CSVESGRRPYEQYF
TGCAGCGTTGAATCGGGCCGTAGGCCCTACGAGCAGTACTTC
>TRBV18|TRBD1|few|TRBJ2-5
CASSPTGADETQYF
TGTGCCAGCTCACCGACAGGGGCCGACGAGACCCAGTACTTC
>TRBV9|TRBD1|.|TRBJ2-5
CASSVDRGVQETQYF
TGTGCCAGCAGCGTAGACAGGGGAGTCCAAGAGACCCAGTACTTC
>TRBV29-1|.|few|TRBJ2-7
CSVFGSYEQYF
TGCAGCGTTTTTGGGTCCTACGAGCAGTACTTC
>TRBV12-3/TRBV12-4|.|.|TRBJ2-3
CASRPHTSLDTQYF
TGTGCCAGCAGACCTCATACTAGCCTGGATACGCAGTATTTT
>TRBV2|.|.|TRBJ1-1
CATQLNGDTEAFF
TGTGCCACCCAACTCAACGGGGATACTGAAGCTTTCTTT
>TRBV7-8|.|few|TRBJ1-5
CASSPRAGLDQPQHF
TGTGCCAGCAGCCCCCGCGCTGGGCTGGATCAGCCCCAGCATTTT
>TRBV7-9|TRBD1|few|TRBJ1-1
CASNLQGNLPSNTEAFF
TGTGCCAGCAACTTACAGGGGAACCTGCCGTCGAACACTGAAGCTTTCTTT
>TRBV11-2|.|few|TRBJ2-3
CASSLTNHGADTQYF
TGTGCCAGCAGCCTCACTAATCATGGCGCAGATACGCAGTATTTT
>TRBV7-6|.|few|TRBJ1-4
CASSPPGREPEKLFF
TGTGCCAGCAGCCCGCCCGGGCGCGAGCCTGAAAAACTGTTTTTT
>TRBV12-3/TRBV12-4|.|few|TRBJ2-5
CASSPYRGTQYF
TGTGCCAGCAGTCCCTATAGAGGGACCCAGTACTTC
>TRBV27|.|few|TRBJ1-5
CASSLSSQNSNQPQHF
TGTGCCAGCAGTTTATCGAGTCAGAATAGCAATCAGCCCCAGCATTTT
>TRBV30|TRBD2|.|TRBJ2-7
CAWSQLAGYEQYF
TGTGCCTGGAGTCAACTAGCGGGATACGAGCAGTACTTC
>TRBV20-1|.|.|TRBJ1-3
CSASEGSGNTIYF
TGCAGTGCTAGCGAGGGGTCTGGAAACACCATATATTTT
>TRBV4-1|TRBD1|few|TRBJ1-1
CASSQEPTGANTEAFF
TGCGCCAGCAGCCAAGAACCGACAGGGGCTAACACTGAAGCTTTCTTT
>TRBV20-1|.|.|TRBJ1-1
CSAAGSGDTEAFF
TGCAGTGCTGCCGGGTCAGGGGACACTGAAGCTTTCTTT
>TRBV19|TRBD2|once|TRBJ2-1
CASNRGGDNEQFF
TGTGCCAGCAACCGCGGGGGGGATAATGAGCAGTTCTTC
>TRBV9|.|.|TRBJ2-5
CASSVTGNRAQETQYF
TGTGCCAGCAGCGTAACAGGAAACAGGGCGCAAGAGACCCAGTACTTC
>TRBV5-1|TRBD2|many|TRBJ2-1
CASSLTSGSSHNEQFF
TGCGCCAGCAGCCTGACTAGCGGGTCCTCCCACAATGAGCAGTTCTTC
>TRBV12-3/TRBV12-4|TRBD1|.|TRBJ1-4
CASTSGTVNEKLFF
TGTGCCAGCACCTCCGGGACAGTTAATGAAAAACTGTTTTTT
>TRBV7-3|.|few|TRBJ1-1
CASRIDGNTEAFF
TGTGCCAGCAGGATCGACGGTAACACTGAAGCTTTCTTT
>TRBV12-3/TRBV12-4|.|few|TRBJ1-1
CASSFETVGTEAFF
TGTGCCAGCAGTTTTGAGACGGTGGGGACAGAAGCTTTCTTT
>TRBV6-2/TRBV6-3|.|.|TRBJ1-1
CASRATVNTEAFF
TGTGCCAGCAGGGCTACAGTGAACACTGAAGCTTTCTTT
>TRBV18|.|few|TRBJ1-5
CASSPANQPQHF
TGTGCCAGCTCACCGGCTAATCAGCCCCAGCATTTT
>TRBV11-2|.|few|TRBJ2-2
CASSLVFLATDTGELFF
TGTGCCAGCAGCTTAGTTTTCCTAGCCACCGACACCGGGGAGCTGTTTTTT
>TRBV20-1|.|.|TRBJ2-1
CSASDQGEQFF
TGCAGTGCTAGTGATCAAGGGGAGCAGTTCTTC
>TRBV4-2|.|.|TRBJ1-1
CASSQVSDRNTEAFF
TGTGCCAGCAGCCAAGTGTCAGATAGGAACACTGAAGCTTTCTTT
>TRBV7-6|.|few|TRBJ2-3
CASSLGSRTQYF
TGTGCCAGCAGCTTAGGTTCCCGGACGCAGTATTTT
>TRBV5-1|TRBD2|.|TRBJ2-5
CASSSTTSGGAETQYF
TGCGCCAGCAGCTCCACGACTAGCGGGGGGGCTGAGACCCAGTACTTC
>TRBV6-6|.|.|TRBJ2-2
CASRLTRGSTGELFF
TGTGCCAGCAGACTGACCAGGGGCAGCACCGGGGAGCTGTTTTTT
>TRBV20-1|.|.|TRBJ1-2
CSAEDPGSGYTF
TGCAGTGCTGAGGACCCAGGCTCGGGCTACACCTTC
>TRBV13|.|many|TRBJ1-2
CASSSQFQTGYTF
TGTGCCAGCAGCTCCCAGTTTCAGACCGGCTACACCTTC
>TRBV7-9|.|.|TRBJ2-3
CASSLTGTASDTQYF
TGTGCCAGCAGCTTAACCGGGACGGCCTCAGATACGCAGTATTTT
>TRBV4-1|TRBD1|.|TRBJ2-3
CASSLGTGSVDTQYF
TGCGCCAGCAGCCTGGGGACAGGATCGGTAGATACGCAGTATTTT
>TRBV3-1|.|.|TRBJ2-1
CASSQGRSRYNEQFF
TGTGCCAGCAGCCAAGGGCGAAGCAGGTACAATGAGCAGTTCTTC
>TRBV7-2|.|few|TRBJ2-4
CASSPPPGEDKNIQYF
TGTGCCAGCAGCCCTCCTCCTGGAGAGGACAAAAACATTCAGTACTTC
>TRBV30|TRBD2|few|TRBJ2-3
CAWSAGGGTQYF
TGTGCCTGGAGCGCGGGGGGAGGGACGCAGTATTTT
>TRBV27|.|few|TRBJ1-1
CASSLRGAYTEAFF
TGTGCCAGCAGTTTACGGGGGGCGTACACTGAAGCTTTCTTT
>TRBV24-1|TRBD2|.|TRBJ2-3
CATTGRPGLASFGTDTQYF
TGTGCCACCACCGGACGACCGGGACTAGCATCTTTCGGCACAGATACGCAGTATTTT
>TRBV12-3/TRBV12-4|.|.|TRBJ1-1
CASSTGFSEAFF
TGTGCCAGCAGTACAGGGTTTTCTGAAGCTTTCTTT
>TRBV29-1|.|.|TRBJ2-5
CSVEPVTYQETQYF
TGCAGCGTTGAACCCGTAACGTACCAAGAGACCCAGTACTTC
>TRBV2|.|few|TRBJ2-5
CASSEATRYQETQYF
TGTGCCAGCAGTGAAGCGACAAGGTACCAAGAGACCCAGTACTTC
>TRBV3-1|.|few|TRBJ1-1
CASSQADKLNTEAFF
TGTGCCAGCAGCCAAGCAGACAAGTTGAACACTGAAGCTTTCTTT
>TRBV7-8|.|few|TRBJ2-2
CASSLAGLSNTGELFF
TGTGCCAGCAGCTTAGCTGGGCTATCGAACACCGGGGAGCTGTTTTTT
>TRBV3-1|.|many|TRBJ2-2
CASSQRGQNTGELFF
TGTGCCAGCAGCCAACGTGGACAGAACACCGGGGAGCTGTTTTTT
>TRBV6-5|.|few|TRBJ2-2
CASSYFHRVGELFF
TGTGCCAGCAGTTACTTCCATCGGGTCGGGGAGCTGTTTTTT
>TRBV13|.|.|TRBJ2-2
CASSPLGPLDTGELFF
TGTGCCAGCAGCCCCCTAGGCCCCCTGGACACCGGGGAGCTGTTTTTT
>TRBV18|.|.|TRBJ2-5
CASSVGHSQETQYF
TGTGCCAGCTCAGTCGGACACAGTCAAGAGACCCAGTACTTC
>TRBV20-1|.|few|TRBJ2-7
CSVITPYSYEQYF
TGCAGTGTCATTACCCCCTACTCCTACGAGCAGTACTTC